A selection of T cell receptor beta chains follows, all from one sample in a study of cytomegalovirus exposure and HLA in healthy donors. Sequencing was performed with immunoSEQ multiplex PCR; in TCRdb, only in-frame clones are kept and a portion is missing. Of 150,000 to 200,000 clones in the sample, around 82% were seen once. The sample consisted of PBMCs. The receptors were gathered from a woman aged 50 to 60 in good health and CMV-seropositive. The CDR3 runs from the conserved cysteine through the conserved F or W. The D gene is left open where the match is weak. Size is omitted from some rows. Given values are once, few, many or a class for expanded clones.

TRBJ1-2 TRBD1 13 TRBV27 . TGTGCCAGCAGTTTAGACAGGGGTTGGGGCTACACCTTC CASSLDRGWGYTF
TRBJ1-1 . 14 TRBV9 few TGTGCCAGCAGCCCTCACCCAGGGTCCACTGAAGCTTTCTTT CASSPHPGSTEAFF
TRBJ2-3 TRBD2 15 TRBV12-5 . TGTGCTAGTGGATTGAGCGGGGCTAGCACAGATACGCAGTATTTT CASGLSGASTDTQYF
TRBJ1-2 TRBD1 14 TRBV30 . TGTGCCTGGACCCGGGACAGCCGGAACTATGGCTACACCTTC CAWTRDSRNYGYTF
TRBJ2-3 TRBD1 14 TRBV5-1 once TGCGCCAGCAGCTTGCCAGGGGGCTCGGATACGCAGTATTTT CASSLPGGSDTQYF
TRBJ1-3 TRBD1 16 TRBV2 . TGTGCCAGCAGTGCCTCCCGGGACAGCGGTGGAAACACCATATATTTT CASSASRDSGGNTIYF
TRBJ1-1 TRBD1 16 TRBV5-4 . TGTGCCAGCAGCTTAAATCGGCAGGGGGATGTCACTGAAGCTTTCTTT CASSLNRQGDVTEAFF
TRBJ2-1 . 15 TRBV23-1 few TGCGCCAGCAGTCAATGTTTTGGGCCTCTCAATGAGCAGTTCTTC CASSQCFGPLNEQFF
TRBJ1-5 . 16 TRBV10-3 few TGTGCCATCAGTGATAGGAACAGTCAGGGGCCCTTCGCCCAGCATTTT CAISDRNSQGPFAQHF
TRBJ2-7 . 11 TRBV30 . TGTGCCTGGGGACAGAGAGGAGAGCAGTACTTC CAWGQRGEQYF
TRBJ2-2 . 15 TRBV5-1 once TGCGCCAGCAGCCTTCGCCAGGGGAACACCGGGGAGCTGTTTTTT CASSLRQGNTGELFF
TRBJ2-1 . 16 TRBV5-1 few TGCGCCAGCAGCTTGGATGGCCCAGGGGCCTACAATGAGCAGTTCTTC CASSLDGPGAYNEQFF
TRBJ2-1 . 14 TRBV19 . TGTGCCAGTAGTCCAACCGGGTCGGCGGGGGAGCAGTTCTTC CASSPTGSAGEQFF
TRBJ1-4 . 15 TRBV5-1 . TGCGCCAGCAGCCTCGTGGGGGGAACTAATGAAAAACTGTTTTTT CASSLVGGTNEKLFF
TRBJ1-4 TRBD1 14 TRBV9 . TGTGCCAGCAGCGTCGACAGGGCGGATGAAAAACTGTTTTTT CASSVDRADEKLFF
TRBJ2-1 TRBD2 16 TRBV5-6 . TGTGCCAGCAGCTTGGAGCGGGGGGGCAAGTACAATGAGCAGTTCTTC CASSLERGGKYNEQFF
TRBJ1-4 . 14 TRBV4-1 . TGCGCCAGCAGCCAAGGACAGGAAAAGGAAAAACTGTTTTTT CASSQGQEKEKLFF
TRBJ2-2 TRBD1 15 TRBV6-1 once TGTGCCAGCTCGAAGGGGGCCGCGAACACCGGGGAGCTGTTTTTT CASSKGAANTGELFF
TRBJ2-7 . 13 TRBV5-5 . TGTGCCAGCAGCTCGAGATTAGTCTACGAGCAGTACTTC CASSSRLVYEQYF
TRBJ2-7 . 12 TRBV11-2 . TGTGCCAGCAGCCCGACCGGGTACGAGCAGTACTTC CASSPTGYEQYF
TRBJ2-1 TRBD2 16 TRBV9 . TGTGCCAGCAGCCCCCCCGGGACTAAAAGCTACAATGAGCAGTTCTTC CASSPPGTKSYNEQFF
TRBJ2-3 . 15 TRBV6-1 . TGTGCCAGCAGGGTTGGAATCGGGGGTACAGATACGCAGTATTTT CASRVGIGGTDTQYF
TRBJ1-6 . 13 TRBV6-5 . TGTGCCAGCAGTTCCCGAGAGAATTCACCCCTCCACTTT CASSSRENSPLHF
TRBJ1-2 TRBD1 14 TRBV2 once TGTGCCAGCAGTAGAGACAGGGATTACTATGGCTACACCTTC CASSRDRDYYGYTF
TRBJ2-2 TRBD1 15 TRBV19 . TGTGCCAGTAGAGACAGGGGGCGAGGGGCCGGGGAGCTGTTTTTT CASRDRGRGAGELFF
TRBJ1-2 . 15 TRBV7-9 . TGTTCCAGCAGCTTAGTAAGTCTGGCAGGCTATGGCTACACCTTC CSSSLVSLAGYGYTF
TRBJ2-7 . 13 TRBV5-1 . TGCGCCAGCAGCTTCGGTAGCGGATACGAGCAGTACTTC CASSFGSGYEQYF
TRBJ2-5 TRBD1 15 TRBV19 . TGTGCCAGTAGTCCCACAGGGGGCGGGTTGGAGACCCAGTACTTC CASSPTGGGLETQYF